This T cell receptor beta chain was identified in a study of blood T cells in healthy people across ages. A few counts support this clonotype. The CDR3 is 13 amino acids. Trimming pared 6 bases from V and 4 bases from J, leaving 16 bases between. The germline V gene has CDR1 DFQATT and CDR2 SNEGSKA (reference sequence). For the second PCR, which ran for roughly 7 to 11 cycles, a sample-barcoded 5' primer and a J-beta primer mix were used. TCRdb redid the calling of the 5' RACE reads with MiXCR, one entry per CDR3 protein. The data hold almost 1 million distinct CDR3 sequences, with about 53% observed a single time.

This receptor was identified in a woman between 55 and 75 years old in good health. The chain couples TRBV20-1 to TRBJ2-7; a possible D gene is TRBD1 (6 bases). The sample comprised blood. CDR3 DNA sequence: TGCAGTGCCCACAGGGTTGGGAATTACGAGCAGTACTTC. Translated: CSAHRVGNYEQYF.